These T cell receptor beta chains were read from a single sample in a study of T cells in localized non-small cell lung cancer. Measured with immunoSEQ multiplex PCR; TCRdb has only the in-frame clones, and not every one. The sample lists more than 10,000 clones; roughly 82% were seen once. This material consisted of peripheral blood, taken before any cancer treatment. The receptors come from a male donor older than 55 with stage I squamous cell lung carcinoma. Both conserved end residues are part of each CDR3. A D gene is named only where the DNA matches it firmly. Clone size is shown for a subset of rows, as once, few, many or a class of expanded clone.

>TRBJ2-5|.|TRBV29-1|.
CSGTDYQETQYF
TGCAGCGGGACAGATTACCAAGAGACCCAGTACTTC
>TRBJ1-1|.|TRBV9|.
CASSVVGGNTEAFF
TGTGCCAGCAGCGTAGTGGGGGGTAACACTGAAGCTTTCTTT
>TRBJ2-7|.|TRBV5-4|TRBD2
CASRIAGGQNYEQYF
TGTGCCAGCAGGATAGCGGGAGGACAAAACTACGAGCAGTACTTC
>TRBJ2-7|.|TRBV7-7|.
CASSLPGEQYF
TGTGCCAGCAGCTTACCCGGGGAGCAGTACTTC
>TRBJ1-5|.|TRBV29-1|TRBD1
CSVDDTGDGQPQHF
TGCAGCGTTGATGATACAGGGGATGGTCAGCCCCAGCATTTT
>TRBJ2-3|.|TRBV15|TRBD1
CATSGYTGADTQYF
TGTGCCACCAGCGGTTACACAGGGGCAGATACGCAGTATTTT
>TRBJ2-5|.|TRBV18|.
CASSPAGVQETQYF
TGTGCCAGCTCACCGGCCGGAGTTCAAGAGACCCAGTACTTC
>TRBJ1-2|once|TRBV5-6|.
CASSRPGRGNGYTF
TGTGCCAGCAGCCGACCAGGGAGGGGGAATGGCTACACCTTC
>TRBJ2-5|.|TRBV29-1|TRBD1
CSDTTGGMETQYF
TGCAGCGACACGACAGGGGGCATGGAGACCCAGTACTTC
>TRBJ2-7|.|TRBV5-6|.
CASRPRFSLDEQYF
TGTGCCAGCAGGCCACGGTTCTCTCTAGACGAGCAGTACTTC
>TRBJ2-3|.|TRBV6-6|TRBD2
CASSSGLAGADTQYF
TGTGCCAGCAGTTCGGGACTAGCGGGAGCAGATACGCAGTATTTT
>TRBJ2-7|.|TRBV30|.
CAWGGGGAGEQYF
TGTGCCTGGGGGGGTGGTGGGGCGGGCGAGCAGTACTTC
>TRBJ2-3|.|TRBV6-5|TRBD2
CASSPQIAGGGTQYF
TGTGCCAGCAGTCCCCAGATAGCGGGAGGAGGTACGCAGTATTTT
>TRBJ2-7|.|TRBV7-2|.
CASSLVGEQYF
TGTGCCAGCAGCTTAGTTGGGGAGCAGTACTTC
>TRBJ2-7|few|TRBV28|TRBD2
CASSSPGLAGDQASYEQYF
TGTGCCAGCAGTAGTCCGGGACTAGCGGGAGACCAAGCCTCCTACGAGCAGTACTTC
>TRBJ2-7|.|TRBV19|.
CASSIGGSPQYF
TGTGCCAGTAGTATTGGGGGGAGCCCGCAGTACTTC
>TRBJ1-2|.|TRBV19|.
CASREAGTNGYTF
TGTGCCAGTAGGGAGGCCGGGACAAATGGCTACACCTTC
>TRBJ2-1|few|TRBV27|.
CASSLMNEQFF
TGTGCCAGCAGTTTAATGAATGAGCAGTTCTTC
>TRBJ2-1|.|TRBV5-1|.
CASSLGYGDYNEQFF
TGCGCCAGCAGCTTGGGATACGGGGACTACAATGAGCAGTTCTTC
>TRBJ2-1|.|TRBV11-2|TRBD2
CASSFTSGGSLNEQFF
TGTGCCAGCAGCTTCACTAGCGGAGGGAGTCTCAATGAGCAGTTCTTC